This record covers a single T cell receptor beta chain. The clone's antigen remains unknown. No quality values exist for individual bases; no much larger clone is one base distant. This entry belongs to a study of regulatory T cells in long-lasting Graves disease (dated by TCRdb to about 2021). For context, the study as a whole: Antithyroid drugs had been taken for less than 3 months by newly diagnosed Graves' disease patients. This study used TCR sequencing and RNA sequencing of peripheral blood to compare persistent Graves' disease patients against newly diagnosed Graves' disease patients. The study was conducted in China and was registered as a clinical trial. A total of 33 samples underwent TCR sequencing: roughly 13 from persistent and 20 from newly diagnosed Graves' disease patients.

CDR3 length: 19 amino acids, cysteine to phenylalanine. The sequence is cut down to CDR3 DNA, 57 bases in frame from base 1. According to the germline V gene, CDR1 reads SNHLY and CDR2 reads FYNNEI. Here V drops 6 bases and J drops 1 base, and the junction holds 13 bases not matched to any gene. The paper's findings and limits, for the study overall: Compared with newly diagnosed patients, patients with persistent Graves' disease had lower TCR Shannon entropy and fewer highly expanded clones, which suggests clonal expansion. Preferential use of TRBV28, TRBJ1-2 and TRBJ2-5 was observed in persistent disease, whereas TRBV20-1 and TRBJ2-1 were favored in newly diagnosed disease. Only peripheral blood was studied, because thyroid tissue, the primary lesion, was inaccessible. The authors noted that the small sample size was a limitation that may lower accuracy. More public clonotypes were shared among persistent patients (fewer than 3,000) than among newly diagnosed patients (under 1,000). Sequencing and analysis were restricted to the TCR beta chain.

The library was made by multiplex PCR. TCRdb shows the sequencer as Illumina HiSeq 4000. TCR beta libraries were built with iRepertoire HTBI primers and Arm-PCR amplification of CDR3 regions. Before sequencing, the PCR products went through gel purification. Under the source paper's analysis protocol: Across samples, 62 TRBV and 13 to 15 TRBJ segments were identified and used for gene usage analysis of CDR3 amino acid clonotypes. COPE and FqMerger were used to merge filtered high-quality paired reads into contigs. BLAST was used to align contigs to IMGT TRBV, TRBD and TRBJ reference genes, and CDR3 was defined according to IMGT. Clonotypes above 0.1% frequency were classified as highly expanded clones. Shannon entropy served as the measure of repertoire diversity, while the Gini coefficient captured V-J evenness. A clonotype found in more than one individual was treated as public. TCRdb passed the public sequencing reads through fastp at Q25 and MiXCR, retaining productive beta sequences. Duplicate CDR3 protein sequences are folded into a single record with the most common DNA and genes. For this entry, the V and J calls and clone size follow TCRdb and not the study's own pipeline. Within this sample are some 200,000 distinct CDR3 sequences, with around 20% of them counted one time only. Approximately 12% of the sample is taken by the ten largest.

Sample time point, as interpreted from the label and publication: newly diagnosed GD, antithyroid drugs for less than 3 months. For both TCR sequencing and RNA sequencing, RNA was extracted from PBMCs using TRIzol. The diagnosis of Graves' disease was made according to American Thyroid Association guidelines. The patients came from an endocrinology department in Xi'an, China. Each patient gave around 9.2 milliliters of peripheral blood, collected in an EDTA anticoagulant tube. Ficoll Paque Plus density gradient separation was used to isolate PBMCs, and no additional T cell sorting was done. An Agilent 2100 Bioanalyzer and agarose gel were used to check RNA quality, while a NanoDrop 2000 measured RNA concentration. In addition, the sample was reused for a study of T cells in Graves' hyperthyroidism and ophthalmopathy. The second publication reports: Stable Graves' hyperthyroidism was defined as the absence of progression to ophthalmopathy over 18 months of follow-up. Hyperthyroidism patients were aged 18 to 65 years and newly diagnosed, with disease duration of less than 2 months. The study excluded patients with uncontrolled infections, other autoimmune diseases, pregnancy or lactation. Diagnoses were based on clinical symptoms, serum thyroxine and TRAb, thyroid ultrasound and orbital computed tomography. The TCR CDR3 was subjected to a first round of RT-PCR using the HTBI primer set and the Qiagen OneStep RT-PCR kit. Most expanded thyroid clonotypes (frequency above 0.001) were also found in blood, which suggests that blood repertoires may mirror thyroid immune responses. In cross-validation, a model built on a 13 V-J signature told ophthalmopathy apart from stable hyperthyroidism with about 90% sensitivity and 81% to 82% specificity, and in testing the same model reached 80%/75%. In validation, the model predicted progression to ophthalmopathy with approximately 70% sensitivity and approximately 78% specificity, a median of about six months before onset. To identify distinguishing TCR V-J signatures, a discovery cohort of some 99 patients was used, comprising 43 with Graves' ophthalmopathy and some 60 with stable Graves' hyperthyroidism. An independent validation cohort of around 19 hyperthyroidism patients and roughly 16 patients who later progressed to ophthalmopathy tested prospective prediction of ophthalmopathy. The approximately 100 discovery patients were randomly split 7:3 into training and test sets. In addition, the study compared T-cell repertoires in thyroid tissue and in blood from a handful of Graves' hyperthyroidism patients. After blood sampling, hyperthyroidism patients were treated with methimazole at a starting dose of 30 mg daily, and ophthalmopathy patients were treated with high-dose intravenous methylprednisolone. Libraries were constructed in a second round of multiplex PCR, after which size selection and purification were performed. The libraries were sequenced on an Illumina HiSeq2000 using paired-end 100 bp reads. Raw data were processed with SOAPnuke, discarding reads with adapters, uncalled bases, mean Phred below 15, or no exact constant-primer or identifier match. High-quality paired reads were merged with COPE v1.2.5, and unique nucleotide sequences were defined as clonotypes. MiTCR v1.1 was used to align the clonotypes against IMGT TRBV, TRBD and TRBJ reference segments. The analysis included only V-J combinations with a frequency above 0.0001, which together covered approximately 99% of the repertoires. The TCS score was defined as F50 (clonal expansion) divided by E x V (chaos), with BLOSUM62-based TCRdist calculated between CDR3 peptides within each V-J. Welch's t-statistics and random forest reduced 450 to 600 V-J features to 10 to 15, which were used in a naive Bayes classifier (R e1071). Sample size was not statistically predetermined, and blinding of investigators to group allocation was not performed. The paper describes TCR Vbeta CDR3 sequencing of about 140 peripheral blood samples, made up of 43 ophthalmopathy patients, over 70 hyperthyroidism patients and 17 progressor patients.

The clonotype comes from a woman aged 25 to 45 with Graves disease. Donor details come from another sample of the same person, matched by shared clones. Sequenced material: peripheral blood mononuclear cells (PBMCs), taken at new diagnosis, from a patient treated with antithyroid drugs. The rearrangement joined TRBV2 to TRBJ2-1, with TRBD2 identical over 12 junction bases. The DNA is TGTGCCAGCAGAAGAGGGGCTAGCGGGGGGGCCAGATCCTACAATGAGCAGTTCTTC. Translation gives CASRRGASGGARSYNEQFF.